This T cell receptor (beta chain) is drawn from a study of identical twins. MiXCR, run by TCRdb on the 5' RACE reads, gives a single entry per CDR3 protein. The table includes hundreds of thousands of distinct CDR3 sequences, around 5.7% detected once. CDR1 is SGHRS and CDR2 is YFSETQ in the germline V gene. The CDR3 spans 15 residues. Trimming took off 1 base at V and 0 bases at J, with 7 bases between the two ends. This sequence originates from a man younger than 35 in good health. The source material was naive T cells sorted from blood. The chain recombines TRBV5-1 with TRBJ2-2; no firm D call. The DNA for the CDR3 is TGCGCCAGCAGCTTGCGACCGACGAACACCGGGGAGCTGTTTTTT. Encoded protein: CASSLRPTNTGELFF.